This paragraph reports one T cell receptor (beta chain). Its antigen is not identified. The source of the sample is a study of OX40 agonist ivuxolimab in advanced cancers. Study-wide results and caveats: It was also the case that some nonresponders had low normalized T-cell clonal expansion. At 0.1 to 3.0 mg/kg, clonal expansion of CD4+ and CD8+ blood T cells had occurred by week 6.

The repertoire was sequenced with immunoSEQ multiplex PCR; TCRdb's copy has only in-frame clones and lacks some. This sample has under 100,000 clones; roughly 88% occur once, and the top ten carry 0.6% to 0.9%. The CDR3 is 11 residues long. V shed 6 bases and J 11 bases; nucleotides not matched to a gene: 5. CDR1 and CDR2 (germline): DFQATT, SNEGSKA (reference sequence). Sequences were derived from CD4+ or CD8+ T cells sorted from blood, sampled in a trial of the OX40 agonist ivuxolimab. The J gene is TRBJ1-5, the V gene TRBV20-1, with 9 bases that match TRBD1. The sequence came from an adult with an advanced solid tumor such as melanoma, head and neck, liver or kidney cancer. The CDR3 DNA reads as TGCAGTGCCAGGACAGGGGAGGCCCAGCATTTT. Translation gives CSARTGEAQHF.